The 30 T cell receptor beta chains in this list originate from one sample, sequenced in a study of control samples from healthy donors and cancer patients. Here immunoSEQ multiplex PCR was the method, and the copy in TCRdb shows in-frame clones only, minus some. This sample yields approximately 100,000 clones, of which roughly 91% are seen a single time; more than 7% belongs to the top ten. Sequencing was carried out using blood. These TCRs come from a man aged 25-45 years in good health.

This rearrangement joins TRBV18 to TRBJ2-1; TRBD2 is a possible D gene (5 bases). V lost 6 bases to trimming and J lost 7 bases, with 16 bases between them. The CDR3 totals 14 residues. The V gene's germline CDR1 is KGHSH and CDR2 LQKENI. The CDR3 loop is CASSLFEGTNEQFF. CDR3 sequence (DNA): TGTGCCAGCTCCCTCTTTGAGGGAACTAATGAGCAGTTCTTC.

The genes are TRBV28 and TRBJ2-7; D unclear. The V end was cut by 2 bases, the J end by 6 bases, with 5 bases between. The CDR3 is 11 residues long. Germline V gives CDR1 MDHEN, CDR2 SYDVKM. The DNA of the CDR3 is TGTGCCAGCAGTTTAAAGTTCGAGCAGTACTTC. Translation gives CASSLKFEQYF.

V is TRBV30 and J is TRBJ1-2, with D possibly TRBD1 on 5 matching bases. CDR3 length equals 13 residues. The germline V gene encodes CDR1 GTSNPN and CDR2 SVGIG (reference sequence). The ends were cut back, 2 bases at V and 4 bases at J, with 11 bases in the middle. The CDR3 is CAWSRGASYGYTF. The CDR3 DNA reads TGTGCCTGGAGTCGCGGGGCTAGCTATGGCTACACCTTC.

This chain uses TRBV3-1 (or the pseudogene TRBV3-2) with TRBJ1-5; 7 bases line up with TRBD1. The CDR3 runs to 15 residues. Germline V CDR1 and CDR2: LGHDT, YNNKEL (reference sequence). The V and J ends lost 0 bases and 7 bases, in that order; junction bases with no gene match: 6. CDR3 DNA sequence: TGTGCCAGCAGCCAAGATACGGCAGGGGGACAGCCCCAGCATTTT. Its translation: CASSQDTAGGQPQHF.

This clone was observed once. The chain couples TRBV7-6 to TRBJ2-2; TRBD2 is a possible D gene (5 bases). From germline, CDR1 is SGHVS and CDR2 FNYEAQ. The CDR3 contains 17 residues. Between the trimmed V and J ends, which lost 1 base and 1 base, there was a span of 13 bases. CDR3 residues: CASSLGRLILNTGELFF. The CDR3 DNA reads TGTGCCAGCAGCTTAGGGAGACTAATCTTGAACACCGGGGAGCTGTTTTTT.

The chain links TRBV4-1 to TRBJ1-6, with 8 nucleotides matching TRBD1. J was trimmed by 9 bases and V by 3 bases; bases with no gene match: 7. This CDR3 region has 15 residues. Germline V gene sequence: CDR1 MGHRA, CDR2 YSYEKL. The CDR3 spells CASSQNGQGGSPLHF. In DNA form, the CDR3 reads TGCGCCAGCAGCCAGAACGGACAGGGAGGTTCACCCCTCCACTTT.

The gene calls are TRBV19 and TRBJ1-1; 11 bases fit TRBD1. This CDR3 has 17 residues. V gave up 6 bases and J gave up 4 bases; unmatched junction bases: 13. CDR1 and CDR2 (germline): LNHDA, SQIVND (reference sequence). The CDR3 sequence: CASSLGALGQGGTEAFF. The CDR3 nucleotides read TGTGCCAGTAGCCTAGGGGCCCTGGGACAGGGGGGCACTGAAGCTTTCTTT.

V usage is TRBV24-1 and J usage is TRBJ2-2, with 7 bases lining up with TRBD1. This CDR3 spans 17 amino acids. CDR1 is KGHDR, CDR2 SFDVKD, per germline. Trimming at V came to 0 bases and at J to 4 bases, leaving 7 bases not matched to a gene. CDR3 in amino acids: CATSDLYVPGGTGELFF. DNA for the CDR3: TGTGCCACCAGTGATTTGTATGTGCCAGGGGGCACCGGGGAGCTGTTTTTT.

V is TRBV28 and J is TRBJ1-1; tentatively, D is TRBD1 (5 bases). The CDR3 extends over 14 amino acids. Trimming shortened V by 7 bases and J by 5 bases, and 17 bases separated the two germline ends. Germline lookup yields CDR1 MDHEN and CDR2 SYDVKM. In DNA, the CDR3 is TGTGCCAGCATTAGTACAGGTGAGCGAACTGAAGCTTTCTTT. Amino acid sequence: CASISTGERTEAFF.

This chain's CDR3 is CASSIGGSRSGELFF. CDR3 sequence (DNA): TGTGCCAGCAGTATAGGAGGGAGTCGGTCCGGGGAGCTGTTTTTT. This sequence joins TRBV28 and TRBJ2-2; maybe TRBD2 (6 bases). The germline V and J ends were trimmed by 5 bases and 6 bases, with 16 bases remaining between them. This CDR3 is 15 amino acids long. Germline V CDR1 and CDR2: MDHEN, SYDVKM.

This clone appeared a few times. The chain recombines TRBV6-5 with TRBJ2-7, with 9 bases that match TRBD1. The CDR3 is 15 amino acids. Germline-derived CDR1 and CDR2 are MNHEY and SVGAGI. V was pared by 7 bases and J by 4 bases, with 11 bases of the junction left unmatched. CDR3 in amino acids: CASIKLQGAGYEQYF. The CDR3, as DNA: TGTGCCAGCATTAAATTACAGGGGGCAGGGTACGAGCAGTACTTC.

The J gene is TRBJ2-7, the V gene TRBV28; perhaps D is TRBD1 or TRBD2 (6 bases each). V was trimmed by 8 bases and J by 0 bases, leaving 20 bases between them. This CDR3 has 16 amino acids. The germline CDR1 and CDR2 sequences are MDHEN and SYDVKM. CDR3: CASQEGDRSFSYEQYF. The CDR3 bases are TGTGCCAGCCAGGAGGGCGACAGGTCCTTCTCCTACGAGCAGTACTTC. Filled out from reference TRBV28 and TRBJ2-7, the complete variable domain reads DVKVTQSSRYLVKRTGEKVFLECVQDMDHENMFWYRQDPGLGLRLIYFSYDVKMKEKGDIPEGYSVSREKKERFSLILESASTNQTSMYLCASQEGDRSFSYEQYFGPGTRLTVT.

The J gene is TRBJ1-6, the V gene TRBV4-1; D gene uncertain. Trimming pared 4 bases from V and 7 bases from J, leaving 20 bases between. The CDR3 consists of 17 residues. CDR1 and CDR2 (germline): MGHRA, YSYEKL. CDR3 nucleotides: TGCGCCAGCAGCCCTTCGAAGCCCCAGTATTTGAATTCACCCCTCCACTTT. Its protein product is CASSPSKPQYLNSPLHF.

CDR3: CASSFPDRSSGANVLTF. CDR3 DNA sequence: TGTGCCAGCAGTTTCCCTGACAGGAGCTCTGGGGCCAACGTCCTGACTTTC. The chain employs TRBV28 and TRBJ2-6, with D tentatively TRBD1 (6 bases). The CDR3 runs 17 residues. V was pared by 3 bases and J by 0 bases, with 12 bases between. From germline, CDR1 is MDHEN and CDR2 SYDVKM.

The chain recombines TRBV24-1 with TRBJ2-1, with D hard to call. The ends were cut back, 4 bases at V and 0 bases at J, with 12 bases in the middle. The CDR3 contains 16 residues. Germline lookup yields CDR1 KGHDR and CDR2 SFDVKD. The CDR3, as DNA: TGTGCCACCAGTGAAACGAGTAAGAGCTCCTACAATGAGCAGTTCTTC. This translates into CATSETSKSSYNEQFF.

The DNA for the CDR3 is TGCAGCGTCTCCTGGGGAAACACCATATATTTT. Amino acids: CSVSWGNTIYF. J is TRBJ1-3 and V is TRBV29-1; D uncertain. Germline CDR1 SQVTM, CDR2 ANQGSEA. Trimming removed 6 bases from V and 4 bases from J, with 7 bases in between. This CDR3 is 11 amino acids long.

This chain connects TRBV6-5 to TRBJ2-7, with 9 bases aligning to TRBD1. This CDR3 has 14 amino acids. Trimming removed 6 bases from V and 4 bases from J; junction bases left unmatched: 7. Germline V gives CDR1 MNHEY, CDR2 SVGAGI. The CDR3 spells CASRLQGAQYEQYF. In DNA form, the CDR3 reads TGTGCCAGCAGGTTACAGGGGGCGCAATACGAGCAGTACTTC.

The DNA of the CDR3 is TGTGCCAGCAGTTACTTGCGGAATCAGCCCCAGCATTTT. Translation: CASSYLRNQPQHF. The chain joins TRBV6-5 to TRBJ1-5; D not certain. Trimming left V 1 base short and J 4 bases short, with 5 bases between. From germline, CDR1 is MNHEY and CDR2 SVGAGI. The CDR3 consists of 13 residues.

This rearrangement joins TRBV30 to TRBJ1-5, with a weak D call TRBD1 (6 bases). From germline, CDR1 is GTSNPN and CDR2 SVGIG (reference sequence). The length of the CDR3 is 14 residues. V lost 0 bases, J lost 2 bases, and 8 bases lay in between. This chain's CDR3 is CAWSVRQGNQPQHF. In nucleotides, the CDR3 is TGTGCCTGGAGTGTACGACAGGGCAATCAGCCCCAGCATTTT.

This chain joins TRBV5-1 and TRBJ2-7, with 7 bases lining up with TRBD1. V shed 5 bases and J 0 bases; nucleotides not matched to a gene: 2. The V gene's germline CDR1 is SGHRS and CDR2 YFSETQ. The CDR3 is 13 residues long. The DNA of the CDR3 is TGCGCCAGCAGGACAGGGAGCTCCTACGAGCAGTACTTC. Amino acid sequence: CASRTGSSYEQYF. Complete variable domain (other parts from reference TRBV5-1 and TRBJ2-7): KAGVTQTPRYLIKTRGQQVTLSCSPISGHRSVSWYQQTPGQGLQFLFEYFSETQRNKGNFPGRFSGRQFSNSRSEMNVSTLELGDSALYLCASRTGSSYEQYFGPGTRLTVT.

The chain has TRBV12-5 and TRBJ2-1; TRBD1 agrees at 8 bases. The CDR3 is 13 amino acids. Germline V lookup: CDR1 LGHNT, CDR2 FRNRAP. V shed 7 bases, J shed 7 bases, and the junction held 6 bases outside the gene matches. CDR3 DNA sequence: TGTGCTAGTGCCTCGACAGGGGTGAATGAGCAGTTCTTC. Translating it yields CASASTGVNEQFF.

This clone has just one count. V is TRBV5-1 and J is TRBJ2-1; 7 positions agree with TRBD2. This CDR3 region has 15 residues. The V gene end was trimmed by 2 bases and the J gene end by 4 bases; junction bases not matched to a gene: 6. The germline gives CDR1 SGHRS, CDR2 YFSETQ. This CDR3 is CASSLSGTSYNEQFF. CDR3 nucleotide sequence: TGCGCCAGCAGCTTAAGCGGGACTTCGTACAATGAGCAGTTCTTC.

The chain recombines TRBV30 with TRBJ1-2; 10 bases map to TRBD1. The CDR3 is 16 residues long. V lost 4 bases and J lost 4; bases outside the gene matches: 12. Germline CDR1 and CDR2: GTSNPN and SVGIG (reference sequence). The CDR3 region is CAWIPGQGFPGYGYTF. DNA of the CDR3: TGTGCCTGGATACCGGGACAGGGGTTTCCAGGCTATGGCTACACCTTC.

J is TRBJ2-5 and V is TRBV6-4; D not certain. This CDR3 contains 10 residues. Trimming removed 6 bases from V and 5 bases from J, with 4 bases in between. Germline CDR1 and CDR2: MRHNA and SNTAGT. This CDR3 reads CASSGETQYF. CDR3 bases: TGTGCCAGCAGCGGGGAGACCCAGTACTTC.

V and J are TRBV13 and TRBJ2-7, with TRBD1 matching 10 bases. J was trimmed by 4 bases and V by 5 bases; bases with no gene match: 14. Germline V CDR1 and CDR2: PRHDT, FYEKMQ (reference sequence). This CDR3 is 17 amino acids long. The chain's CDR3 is CASSTLGGGTGDYEQYF. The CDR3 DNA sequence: TGTGCCAGCAGCACTCTCGGGGGCGGGACAGGGGATTACGAGCAGTACTTC.

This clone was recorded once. CDR3 sequence (DNA): TGTGCCAGCAGCCAGTACGGAGGGGGCAAACAAGGGTGGCTTTATGGCTACACCTTC. This codes for CASSQYGGGKQGWLYGYTF. The chain is built from TRBV3-1 (or the pseudogene TRBV3-2) and TRBJ1-2, with 7 bases lining up with TRBD1. This CDR3 is 19 amino acids long. J lost 5 bases, V lost 3 bases, and 21 bases had no gene match. The germline V gene encodes CDR1 LGHDT and CDR2 YNNKEL (reference sequence).

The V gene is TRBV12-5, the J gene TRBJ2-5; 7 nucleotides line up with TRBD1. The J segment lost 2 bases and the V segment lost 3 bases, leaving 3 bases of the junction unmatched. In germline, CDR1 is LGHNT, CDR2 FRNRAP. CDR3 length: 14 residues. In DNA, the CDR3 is TGTGCTAGTGGTTTCTACAGGGGACAAGAGACCCAGTACTTC. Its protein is CASGFYRGQETQYF. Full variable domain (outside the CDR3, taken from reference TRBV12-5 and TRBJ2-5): DARVTQTPRHKVTEMGQEVTMRCQPILGHNTVFWYRQTMMQGLELLAYFRNRAPLDDSGMPKDRFSAEMPDATLATLKIQPSEPRDSAVYFCASGFYRGQETQYFGPGTRLLVL.

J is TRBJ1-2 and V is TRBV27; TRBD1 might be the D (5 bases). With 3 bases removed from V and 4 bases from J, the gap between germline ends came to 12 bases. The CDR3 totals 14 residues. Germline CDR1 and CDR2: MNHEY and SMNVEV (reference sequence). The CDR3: CASSFPGNLYGYTF. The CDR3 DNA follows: TGTGCCAGCAGTTTCCCAGGGAACCTCTATGGCTACACCTTC.

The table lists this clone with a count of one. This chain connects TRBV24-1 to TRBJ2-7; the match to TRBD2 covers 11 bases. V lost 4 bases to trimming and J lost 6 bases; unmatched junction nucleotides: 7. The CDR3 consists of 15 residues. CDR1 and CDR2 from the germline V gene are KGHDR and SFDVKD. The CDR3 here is CATSETSGTSREQYF. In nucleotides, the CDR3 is TGTGCCACCAGTGAGACTAGCGGGACTTCTCGCGAGCAGTACTTC.

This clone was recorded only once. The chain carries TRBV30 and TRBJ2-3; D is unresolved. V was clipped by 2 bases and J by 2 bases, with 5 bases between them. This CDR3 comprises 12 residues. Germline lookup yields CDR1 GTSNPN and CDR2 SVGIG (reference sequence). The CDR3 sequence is CAWSPDTDTQYF. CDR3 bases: TGTGCCTGGAGTCCGGACACAGATACGCAGTATTTT.